A single sample gave rise to the 3 T cell receptor beta chains below, sequenced in a study of cytomegalovirus exposure and HLA in healthy donors. Use of 60 Vbeta and 13 Jbeta primers characterized the PCR. Method: immunoSEQ multiplex PCR; TCRdb's copy keeps in-frame clones and lacks some. The sample carries fewer than 80,000 clones, about 77% recorded once. The source material was PBMCs. The receptors derive from a woman in her 30s in good health and CMV-seronegative.

The chain carries TRBV6-4 and TRBJ2-1, with TRBD1 identical over 8 bases. The CDR3 spans 15 residues. In germline, CDR1 is MRHNA, CDR2 SNTAGT. Trimming at V came to 3 bases and at J to 3 bases, leaving 4 bases not matched to a gene. CDR3 residues: CASSDGQGVYNEQFF. CDR3 DNA: TGTGCCAGCAGTGATGGACAGGGCGTCTACAATGAGCAGTTCTTC.

The chain has TRBV18 and TRBJ2-1; the match to TRBD2 covers 7 bases. With V trimmed by 3 bases and J by 4 bases, 6 bases remained unmatched. CDR1 is KGHSH and CDR2 is LQKENI in the germline V gene. This CDR3 contains 15 residues. The CDR3 DNA reads TGTGCCAGCTCACCCGGACTAGAGTTTTACAATGAGCAGTTCTTC. As protein: CASSPGLEFYNEQFF.

The chain joins TRBV19 to TRBJ2-2; no clear D. This CDR3 contains 10 residues. The germline V gene encodes CDR1 LNHDA and CDR2 SQIVND (reference sequence). V lost 11 bases to trimming and J lost 6 bases, with 7 bases between them. The CDR3 bases are TGTGCCGTAAAATCCGGGGAGCTGTTTTTT. It is translated as CAVKSGELFF.